This T cell receptor (beta chain) was retrieved from a study of early T cells in non-severe SARS-CoV-2 infection. Overall study context: Sequenced bulk RNA came from whole blood that was unsorted, and chains were unpaired. Study observations and caveats: Matching against VDJdb likely underestimated virus-specific expansions, favoring anti-spike CD8.

cDNA molecules, individually, were tagged with unique molecular identifiers. In TCRdb, the 5' RACE reads were re-called with MiXCR into one record per CDR3 protein. This table holds approximately 120,000 distinct CDR3 sequences, more than 13% found once. CDR1 is SGHVS, CDR2 FNYEAQ, per germline. Germline trimming cut 4 bases from V and 5 bases from J; bases unmatched to any gene: 3. This CDR3 has 14 amino acids. Notes on this clonotype: The antigen remains undetermined.

The clonotype originates from an adult who was a healthcare worker with PCR-confirmed SARS-CoV-2 infection or an uninfected control (not recorded which). The sample taken for sequencing was whole blood. The chain couples TRBV7-6 to TRBJ2-2; 8 bases are a match to TRBD2. CDR3 in amino acids: CASSSPGGTGELFF. In DNA, the CDR3 is TGTGCCAGCAGCTCCCCGGGAGGGACCGGGGAGCTGTTTTTT.